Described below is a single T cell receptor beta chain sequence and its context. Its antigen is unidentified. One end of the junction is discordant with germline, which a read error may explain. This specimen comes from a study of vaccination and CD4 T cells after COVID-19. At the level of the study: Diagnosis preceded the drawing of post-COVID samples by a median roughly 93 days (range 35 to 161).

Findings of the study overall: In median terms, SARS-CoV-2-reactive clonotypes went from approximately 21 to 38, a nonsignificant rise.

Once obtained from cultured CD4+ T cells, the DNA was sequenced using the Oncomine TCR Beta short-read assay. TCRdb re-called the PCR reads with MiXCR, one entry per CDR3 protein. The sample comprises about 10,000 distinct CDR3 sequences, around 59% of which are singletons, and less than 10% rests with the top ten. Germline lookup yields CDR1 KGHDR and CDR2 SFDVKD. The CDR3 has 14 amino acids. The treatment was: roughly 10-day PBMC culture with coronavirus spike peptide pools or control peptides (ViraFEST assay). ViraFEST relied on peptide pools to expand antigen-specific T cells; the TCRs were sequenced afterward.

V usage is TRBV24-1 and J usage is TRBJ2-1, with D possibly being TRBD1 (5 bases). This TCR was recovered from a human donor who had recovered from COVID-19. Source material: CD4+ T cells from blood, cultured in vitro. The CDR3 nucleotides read TGTGCCACCAGTGATTCCCGATACAGGATCGCCCCCGTCTTC. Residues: CATSDSRYRIAPVF.